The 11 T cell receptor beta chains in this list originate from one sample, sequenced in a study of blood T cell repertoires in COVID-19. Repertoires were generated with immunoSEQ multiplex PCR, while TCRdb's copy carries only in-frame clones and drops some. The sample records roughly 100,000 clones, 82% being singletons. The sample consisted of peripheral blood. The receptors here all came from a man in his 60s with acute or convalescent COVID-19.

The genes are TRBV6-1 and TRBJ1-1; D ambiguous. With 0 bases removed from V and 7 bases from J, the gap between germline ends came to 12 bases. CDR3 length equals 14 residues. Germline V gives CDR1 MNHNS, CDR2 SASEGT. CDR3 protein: CASSEAWRKGEAFF. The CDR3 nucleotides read TGTGCCAGCAGTGAAGCGTGGAGGAAGGGTGAAGCTTTCTTT.

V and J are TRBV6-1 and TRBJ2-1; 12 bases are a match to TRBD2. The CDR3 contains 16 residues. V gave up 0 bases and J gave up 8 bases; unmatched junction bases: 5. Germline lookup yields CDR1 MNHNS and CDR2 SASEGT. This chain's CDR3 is CASSEALAGGQDEQFF. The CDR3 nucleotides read TGTGCCAGCAGTGAAGCTCTAGCGGGGGGGCAGGATGAGCAGTTCTTC.

This CDR3 is CASSFAGSTDTQYF. DNA for the CDR3: TGTGCCAGCAGCTTTGCGGGTAGCACAGATACGCAGTATTTT. The rearrangement links TRBV7-8 to TRBJ2-3; perhaps TRBD2 as D (5 bases). The V gene's germline CDR1 is SGHVS and CDR2 FQNEAQ. V was clipped by 3 bases and J by 0 bases, with 7 bases between them. The CDR3 extends over 14 amino acids. Looking up the rest from reference TRBV7-8 and TRBJ2-3 gives the full variable domain: GAGVSQSPRYKVAKRGQDVALRCDPISGHVSLFWYQQALGQGPEFLTYFQNEAQLDKSGLPSDRFFAERPEGSVSTLKIQRTQQEDSAVYLCASSFAGSTDTQYFGPGTRLTVL.

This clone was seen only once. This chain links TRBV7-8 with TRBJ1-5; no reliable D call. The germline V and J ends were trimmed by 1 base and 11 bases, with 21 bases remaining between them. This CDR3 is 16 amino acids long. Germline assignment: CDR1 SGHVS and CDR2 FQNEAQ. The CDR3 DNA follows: TGTGCCAGCAGCTTAGTTTTACGATCTGAGGCTCGTTCCCAGCATTTT. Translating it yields CASSLVLRSEARSQHF.

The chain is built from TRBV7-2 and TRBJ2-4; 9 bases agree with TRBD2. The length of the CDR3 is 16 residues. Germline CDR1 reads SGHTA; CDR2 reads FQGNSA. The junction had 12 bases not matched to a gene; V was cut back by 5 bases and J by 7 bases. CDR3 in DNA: TGTGCCAGCAGCCCGCGTGCGGGAGGGTCTCAGAACATTCAGTACTTC. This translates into CASSPRAGGSQNIQYF.

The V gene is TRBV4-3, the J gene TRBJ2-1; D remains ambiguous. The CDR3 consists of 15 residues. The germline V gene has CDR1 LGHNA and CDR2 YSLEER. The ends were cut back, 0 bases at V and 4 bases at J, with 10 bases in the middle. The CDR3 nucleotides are TGCGCCAGCAGCCAAGAAAGCGAGAGATACAATGAGCAGTTCTTC. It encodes CASSQESERYNEQFF.

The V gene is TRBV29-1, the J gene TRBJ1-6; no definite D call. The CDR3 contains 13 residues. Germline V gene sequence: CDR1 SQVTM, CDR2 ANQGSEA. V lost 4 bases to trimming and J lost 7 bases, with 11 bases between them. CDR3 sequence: CSVGENENSPLHF. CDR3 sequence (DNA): TGCAGCGTTGGCGAGAACGAGAATTCACCCCTCCACTTT.

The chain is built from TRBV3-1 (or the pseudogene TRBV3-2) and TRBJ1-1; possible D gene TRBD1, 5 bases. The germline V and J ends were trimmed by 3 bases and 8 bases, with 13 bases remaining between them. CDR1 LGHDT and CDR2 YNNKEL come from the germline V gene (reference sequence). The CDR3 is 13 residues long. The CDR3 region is CASSHGAGGEAFF. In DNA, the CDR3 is TGTGCCAGCAGCCATGGCGCTGGGGGGGAAGCTTTCTTT.

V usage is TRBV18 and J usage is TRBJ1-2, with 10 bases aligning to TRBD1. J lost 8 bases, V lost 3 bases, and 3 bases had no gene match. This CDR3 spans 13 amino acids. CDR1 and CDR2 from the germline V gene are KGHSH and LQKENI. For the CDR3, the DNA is TGTGCCAGCTCACCGGGGGACAGGGGAGGCTACACCTTC. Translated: CASSPGDRGGYTF. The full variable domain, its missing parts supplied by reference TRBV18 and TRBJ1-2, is NAGVMQNPRHLVRRRGQEARLRCSPMKGHSHVYWYRQLPEEGLKFMVYLQKENIIDESGMPKERFSAEFPKEGPSILRIQQVVRGDSAAYFCASSPGDRGGYTFGSGTRLTVV.

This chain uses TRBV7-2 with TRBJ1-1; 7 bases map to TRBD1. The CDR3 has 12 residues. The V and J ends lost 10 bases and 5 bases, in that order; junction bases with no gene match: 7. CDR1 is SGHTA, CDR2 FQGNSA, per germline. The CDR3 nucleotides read TGTGCCACAAAACAGGGGTGGACTGAAGCTTTCTTT. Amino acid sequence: CATKQGWTEAFF.

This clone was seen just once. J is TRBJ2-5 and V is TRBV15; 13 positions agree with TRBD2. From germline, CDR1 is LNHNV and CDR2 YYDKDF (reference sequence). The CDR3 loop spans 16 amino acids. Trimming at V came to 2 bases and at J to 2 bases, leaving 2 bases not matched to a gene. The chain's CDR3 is CATSRLGLAGQETQYF. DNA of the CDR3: TGTGCCACCAGCAGACTGGGACTAGCGGGGCAAGAGACCCAGTACTTC.